Listed below are T cell receptor beta chains from one sample, sequenced in a study of Ad26.COV2.S vaccination and SARS-CoV-2 variants. The repertoire was sequenced with immunoSEQ multiplex PCR; TCRdb's copy has only in-frame clones and lacks some. The sample consists of roughly 150,000 clones, 70% to 90% of them appearing once. Material: peripheral blood, obtained after recovery from COVID-19. The receptors derive from a human donor who had recovered from COVID-19. The CDR3 runs from the conserved cysteine through the conserved F or W. D genes are given only for firm matches. Clone size is not always given. Where it is, it says once, few, many or a class for expanded clones.

NA	TRBV5-5	NA	TRBJ2-2	CASSLAGRRNTGELFF	TGTGCCAGCAGCTTGGCCGGTCGGAGGAACACCGGGGAGCTGTTTTTT
NA	TRBV6-2/TRBV6-3	NA	TRBJ1-6	CASSYGNSPLHF	TGTGCCAGCAGTTACGGGAATTCACCCCTCCACTTT
TRBD1	TRBV20-1	NA	TRBJ1-2	CGGQGAGGYTF	TGCGGTGGACAGGGGGCAGGCGGCTACACCTTC
NA	TRBV5-1	once	TRBJ2-2	CASSRAGPGELFF	TGCGCCAGCAGCCGCGCGGGTCCCGGGGAGCTGTTTTTT
TRBD1	TRBV19	NA	TRBJ1-4	CASRKSGTGNEKLFF	TGTGCCAGTAGAAAGTCCGGGACAGGGAATGAAAAACTGTTTTTT
TRBD2	TRBV6-4	NA	TRBJ2-1	CASSDKGLAGGEGQFF	TGTGCCAGCAGTGACAAAGGACTAGCGGGGGGTGAAGGGCAGTTCTTC
NA	TRBV28	NA	TRBJ2-5	CASRSGGLDQETQYF	TGTGCCAGCAGGTCGGGCGGGTTGGATCAAGAGACCCAGTACTTC
TRBD1	TRBV27	NA	TRBJ1-1	CASSYLGTARTTEAFF	TGTGCCAGCAGTTATCTCGGGACAGCGAGGACCACTGAAGCTTTCTTT
NA	TRBV6-5	NA	TRBJ1-1	CASSYSGENTEAFF	TGTGCCAGCAGTTACTCCGGGGAGAACACTGAAGCTTTCTTT
TRBD1	TRBV18	NA	TRBJ1-1	CASSSGQGIAEAFF	TGTGCCAGCTCTTCAGGACAGGGGATTGCTGAAGCTTTCTTT
NA	TRBV20-1	NA	TRBJ1-5	CSASPGSNQPQHF	TGCAGTGCTAGTCCCGGGAGCAATCAGCCCCAGCATTTT
NA	TRBV11-2	few	TRBJ1-2	CASSPSGMYGYTF	TGTGCCAGCAGCCCTAGTGGGATGTATGGCTACACCTTC
TRBD1	TRBV28	NA	TRBJ2-7	CASSLFSGGERYEQYF	TGTGCCAGCAGTTTATTTTCAGGGGGCGAGAGGTACGAGCAGTACTTC
NA	TRBV11-2	NA	TRBJ2-3	CASSLSALSTDTQYF	TGTGCCAGCAGCTTATCGGCGCTAAGCACAGATACGCAGTATTTT
NA	TRBV9	NA	TRBJ2-7	CASSVSDSYEQYF	TGTGCCAGCAGCGTATCGGACAGCTACGAGCAGTACTTC
TRBD1	TRBV6-6	NA	TRBJ1-2	CASRDRENYGYTF	TGTGCCAGCCGGGACAGGGAAAACTATGGCTACACCTTC
NA	TRBV19	once	TRBJ1-5	CASSIFQDGVKRPQHF	TGTGCCAGTAGTATATTTCAGGACGGAGTAAAACGGCCCCAGCATTTT
NA	TRBV7-8	NA	TRBJ1-1	CASSPRFLNTEAFF	TGTGCCAGCAGCCCCCGTTTCCTGAACACTGAAGCTTTCTTT
NA	TRBV30	NA	TRBJ1-2	CAWSYRVFNYGYTF	TGTGCCTGGAGCTACAGGGTCTTTAACTATGGCTACACCTTC
NA	TRBV7-2	once	TRBJ1-5	CASSFRSDQPQHF	TGTGCCAGCAGCTTTCGGTCCGATCAGCCCCAGCATTTT
TRBD2	TRBV14	NA	TRBJ2-7	CASSQVGGSYEQYF	TGTGCCAGCAGCCAGGTCGGCGGGAGCTACGAGCAGTACTTC
NA	TRBV5-6	once	TRBJ2-3	CASGIWGDNTDTQYF	TGTGCCAGCGGCATTTGGGGGGATAACACAGATACGCAGTATTTT
TRBD2	TRBV10-2	NA	TRBJ2-1	CASRDGTSGGNEQFF	TGCGCCAGCAGGGATGGGACTAGCGGGGGTAATGAGCAGTTCTTC
NA	TRBV10-2	NA	TRBJ2-7	CASSEGPGRSSYEQYF	TGCGCCAGCAGTGAGGGTCCAGGCCGGAGCTCCTACGAGCAGTACTTC
NA	TRBV30	NA	TRBJ1-2	CAWSTRAAGRNDF	TGTGCCTGGAGTACGCGGGCTGCCGGGAGAAACGATTTC
NA	TRBV12-5	NA	TRBJ1-5	CASGFTLLGHISNQPQHF	TGTGCTAGTGGTTTTACCCTTTTGGGACACATTAGCAATCAGCCCCAGCATTTT
TRBD2	TRBV7-2	NA	TRBJ2-2	CASSLMAGGITGELFF	TGTGCCAGCAGCTTAATGGCGGGGGGTATCACCGGGGAGCTGTTTTTT
TRBD2	TRBV6-5	NA	TRBJ2-1	CASSYSSGGAYEQFF	TGTGCCAGCAGTTACAGTAGCGGGGGGGCATATGAGCAGTTCTTC
NA	TRBV18	NA	TRBJ2-7	CASSYGNSYEQYF	TGTGCCAGCTCTTACGGGAACTCCTACGAGCAGTACTTC
NA	TRBV6-2/TRBV6-3	NA	TRBJ1-1	CASSQTSTYTEAFF	TGTGCCAGCAGCCAAACTTCGACGTACACTGAAGCTTTCTTT
TRBD1	TRBV27	NA	TRBJ1-2	CASSTRQGRGGYTF	TGTGCCAGCAGTACCCGACAGGGGAGAGGCGGCTACACCTTC
TRBD1	TRBV11-2	NA	TRBJ2-7	CASSLWTGDEQYF	TGTGCCAGCAGCTTATGGACAGGGGACGAGCAGTACTTC
NA	TRBV6-5	NA	TRBJ1-2	CASMAFWTDDYGYTF	TGTGCCAGCATGGCGTTTTGGACAGATGACTATGGCTACACCTTC
TRBD1	TRBV28	NA	TRBJ1-6	CATSRDRTRGNSPLHF	TGTGCCACTTCGAGGGACAGGACCCGTGGGAATTCACCCCTCCACTTT
NA	TRBV28	NA	TRBJ1-1	CASSYASARNTEAFF	TGTGCCAGCAGTTATGCGTCCGCGCGGAACACTGAAGCTTTCTTT
NA	TRBV5-6	NA	TRBJ1-5	CASSLEGIQPQHF	TGTGCCAGCAGCTTGGAGGGGATCCAGCCCCAGCATTTT
TRBD2	TRBV5-4	NA	TRBJ2-3	CASSSTGDYTDTQYF	TGTGCCAGCAGCTCCACGGGGGACTACACAGATACGCAGTATTTT
NA	TRBV2	NA	TRBJ2-1	CAGGRGANYNEQFF	TGTGCCGGAGGCAGGGGCGCCAACTACAATGAGCAGTTCTTC
NA	TRBV9	NA	TRBJ2-3	CASSVEVGTDTQYF	TGTGCCAGCAGCGTCGAGGTGGGGACAGATACGCAGTATTTT
TRBD1	TRBV6-5	NA	TRBJ1-2	CASSLDRAVVGYTF	TGTGCCAGCAGCCTCGACAGGGCCGTAGTCGGCTACACCTTC
TRBD2	TRBV27	NA	TRBJ2-1	CASSLWGGSYNEQFF	TGTGCCAGCAGTTTATGGGGGGGCTCCTACAATGAGCAGTTCTTC
TRBD1	TRBV24-1	NA	TRBJ2-5	CATSDPSGQRQETQYF	TGTGCCACCAGTGACCCTTCGGGACAGAGGCAAGAGACCCAGTACTTC
TRBD2	TRBV2	NA	TRBJ2-1	CASSARGTSGEFEQFF	TGTGCCAGCAGCGCAAGGGGGACTAGCGGGGAATTTGAGCAGTTCTTC
TRBD1	TRBV6-6	NA	TRBJ1-2	CASSTTGTGVGYTF	TGTGCCAGCAGTACCACCGGGACAGGGGTCGGCTACACCTTC
NA	TRBV5-4	NA	TRBJ2-1	CASSLRVGLTGEQFF	TGTGCCAGCAGCTTGAGAGTCGGCCTGACGGGTGAGCAGTTCTTC
NA	TRBV9	NA	TRBJ2-7	CASSDGGGSYEQYF	TGTGCCAGCAGCGACGGGGGAGGCTCCTACGAGCAGTACTTC
TRBD2	TRBV28	NA	TRBJ2-3	CASSSMPTSGGADTQYF	TGTGCCAGCAGTTCAATGCCCACTAGCGGGGGGGCAGATACGCAGTATTTT
TRBD1	TRBV4-2	NA	TRBJ1-6	CASSQTGNNSPLHF	TGTGCCAGCAGCCAGACAGGGAACAATTCACCCCTCCACTTT
NA	TRBV29-1	NA	TRBJ1-1	CSVEGAPSGTEAFF	TGCAGCGTTGAGGGGGCCCCCTCGGGTACTGAAGCTTTCTTT
NA	TRBV7-2	NA	TRBJ1-1	CASSPGRIEAFF	TGTGCCAGCAGCCCTGGCCGGATTGAAGCTTTCTTT
NA	TRBV2	NA	TRBJ2-2	CASSGTPNTGELFF	TGTGCCAGCAGTGGGACACCGAACACCGGGGAGCTGTTTTTT
NA	TRBV18	NA	TRBJ1-6	CASSLDSGDSPLHF	TGTGCCAGCTCACTTGACAGCGGGGATTCACCCCTCCACTTT
NA	TRBV5-4	NA	TRBJ2-3	CASSLAGPDTQYF	TGTGCCAGCAGCTTGGCTGGACCAGATACGCAGTATTTT
NA	TRBV29-1	NA	TRBJ1-2	CSVDGGSFNYGYTF	TGCAGCGTTGACGGGGGATCCTTTAACTATGGCTACACCTTC